This T cell receptor (beta chain) was found in a study of T-cell memory formation after mild COVID-19. TCRdb itself ran the 5' RACE reads through MiXCR, one entry per CDR3 protein. The table shows about 470,000 distinct CDR3 sequences, with about 23% occurring only once. Trimming stripped 1 base from V and 9 bases from J, with 9 bases between. The length of the CDR3 is 12 residues. Germline V CDR1 and CDR2: SEHNR, FQNEAQ (reference sequence). V is TRBV7-9 and J is TRBJ2-5; D is perhaps TRBD2 (6 bases). The sequence came from an adult woman who had mild COVID-19 (a few samples of this study predate the infection). Cell type and time point are not known. Sequenced: PBMCs or a T cell subset sorted from them (not recorded which). CDR3 residues: CASSLGGRSQYF. The CDR3 region has the DNA TGTGCCAGCAGCTTAGGGGGGAGGTCCCAGTACTTC.